This entry concerns a single T cell receptor (beta chain). This CDR3 is 13 amino acids long. CDR1 and CDR2 (germline): SGDLS, YYNGEE. Trimming took off 0 bases at V and 5 bases at J, with 8 bases between the two ends. This entry belongs to a study of T cells in Graves' hyperthyroidism and ophthalmopathy. TCR beta CDR3 regions were amplified from RNA transcripts. HTBI primers were used for first-round RT-PCR of the TCR CDR3. Using its own MiXCR run on the multiplex PCR reads, TCRdb lists one record per CDR3 protein. There are about 590,000 distinct CDR3 sequences in the sample; 15% to 19% occur only once, and roughly 7.3% lies in the top ten.

The sequencing sample was made of blood. The V gene is TRBV9, the J gene TRBJ2-5, with unresolved D. The sequence was collected from a woman under 40 with Graves' hyperthyroidism. The CDR3 reads CASSVAGRETQYF. DNA of the CDR3: TGTGCCAGCAGCGTAGCGGGCCGGGAGACCCAGTACTTC.